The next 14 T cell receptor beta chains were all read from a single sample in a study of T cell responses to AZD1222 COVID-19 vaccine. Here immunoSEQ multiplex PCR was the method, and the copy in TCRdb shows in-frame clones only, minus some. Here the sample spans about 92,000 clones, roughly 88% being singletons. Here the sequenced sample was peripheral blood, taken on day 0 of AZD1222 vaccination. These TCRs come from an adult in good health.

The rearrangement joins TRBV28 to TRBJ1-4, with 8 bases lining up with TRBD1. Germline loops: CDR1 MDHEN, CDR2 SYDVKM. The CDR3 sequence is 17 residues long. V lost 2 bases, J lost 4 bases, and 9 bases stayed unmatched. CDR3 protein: CASSLTPQGAYNEKLFF. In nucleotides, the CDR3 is TGTGCCAGCAGTTTAACTCCCCAGGGGGCGTATAATGAAAAACTGTTTTTT. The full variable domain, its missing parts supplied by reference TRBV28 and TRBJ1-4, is DVKVTQSSRYLVKRTGEKVFLECVQDMDHENMFWYRQDPGLGLRLIYFSYDVKMKEKGDIPEGYSVSREKKERFSLILESASTNQTSMYLCASSLTPQGAYNEKLFFGSGTQLSVL.

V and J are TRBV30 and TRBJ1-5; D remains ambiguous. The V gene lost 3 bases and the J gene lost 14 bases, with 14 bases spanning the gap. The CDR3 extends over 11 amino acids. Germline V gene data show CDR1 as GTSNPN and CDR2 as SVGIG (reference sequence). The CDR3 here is CAWSLGGSKHF. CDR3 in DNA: TGTGCCTGGAGCCTAGGAGGGTCGAAGCATTTT.

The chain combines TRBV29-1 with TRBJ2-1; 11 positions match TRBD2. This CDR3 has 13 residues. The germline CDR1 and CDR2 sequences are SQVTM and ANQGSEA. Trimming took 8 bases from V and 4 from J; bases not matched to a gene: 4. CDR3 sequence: CSIRLAGYNEQFF. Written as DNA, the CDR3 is TGCAGCATACGACTAGCGGGGTACAATGAGCAGTTCTTC.

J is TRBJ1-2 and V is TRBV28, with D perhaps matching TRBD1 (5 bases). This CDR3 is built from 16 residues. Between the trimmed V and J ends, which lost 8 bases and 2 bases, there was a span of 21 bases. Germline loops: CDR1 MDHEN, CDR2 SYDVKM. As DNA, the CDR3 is TGTGCCAGCCTCGTGTGGGGGGGAACCCAAAACTATGGCTACACCTTC. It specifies CASLVWGGTQNYGYTF.

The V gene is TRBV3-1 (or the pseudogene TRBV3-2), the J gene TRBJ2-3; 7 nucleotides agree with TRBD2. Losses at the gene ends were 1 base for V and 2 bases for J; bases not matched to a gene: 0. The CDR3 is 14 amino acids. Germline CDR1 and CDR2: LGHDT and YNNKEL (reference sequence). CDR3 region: CASSQGLATDTQYF. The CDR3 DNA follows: TGTGCCAGCAGCCAAGGACTAGCCACAGATACGCAGTATTTT.

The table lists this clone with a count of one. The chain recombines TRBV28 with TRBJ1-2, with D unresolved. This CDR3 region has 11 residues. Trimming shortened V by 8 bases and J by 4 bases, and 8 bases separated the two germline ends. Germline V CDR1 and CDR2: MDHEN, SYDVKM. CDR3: CASQLIYGYTF. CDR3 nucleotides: TGTGCCAGCCAGCTAATCTATGGCTACACCTTC.

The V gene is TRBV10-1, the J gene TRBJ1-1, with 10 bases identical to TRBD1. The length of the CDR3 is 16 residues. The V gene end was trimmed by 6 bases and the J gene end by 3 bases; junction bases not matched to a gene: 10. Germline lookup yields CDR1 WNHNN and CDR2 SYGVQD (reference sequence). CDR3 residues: CASSADRGRKHTEAFF. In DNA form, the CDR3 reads TGCGCCAGCAGCGCAGACAGGGGGCGCAAGCACACTGAAGCTTTCTTT.

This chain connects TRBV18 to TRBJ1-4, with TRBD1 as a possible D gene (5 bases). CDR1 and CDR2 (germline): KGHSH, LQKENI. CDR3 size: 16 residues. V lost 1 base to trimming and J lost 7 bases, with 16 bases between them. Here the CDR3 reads CASSPQDGRGGEKLFF. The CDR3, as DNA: TGTGCCAGCTCACCACAAGATGGTCGGGGGGGTGAAAAACTGTTTTTT. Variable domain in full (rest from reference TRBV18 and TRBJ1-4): NAGVMQNPRHLVRRRGQEARLRCSPMKGHSHVYWYRQLPEEGLKFMVYLQKENIIDESGMPKERFSAEFPKEGPSILRIQQVVRGDSAAYFCASSPQDGRGGEKLFFGSGTQLSVL.

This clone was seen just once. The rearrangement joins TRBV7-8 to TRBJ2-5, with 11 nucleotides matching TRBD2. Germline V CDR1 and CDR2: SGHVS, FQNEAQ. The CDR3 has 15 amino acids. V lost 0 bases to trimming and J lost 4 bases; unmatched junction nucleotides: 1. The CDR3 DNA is TGTGCCAGCAGCTTAGCGCTAGCGGGGGGAGAGACCCAGTACTTC. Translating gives CASSLALAGGETQYF.

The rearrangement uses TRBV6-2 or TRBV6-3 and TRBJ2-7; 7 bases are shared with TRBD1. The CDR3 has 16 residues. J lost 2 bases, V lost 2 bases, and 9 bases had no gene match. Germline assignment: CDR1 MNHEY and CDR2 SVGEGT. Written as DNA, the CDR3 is TGTGCCAGCAGTTACCCCAAGGACAGGCGCGCCTACGAGCAGTACTTC. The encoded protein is CASSYPKDRRAYEQYF.

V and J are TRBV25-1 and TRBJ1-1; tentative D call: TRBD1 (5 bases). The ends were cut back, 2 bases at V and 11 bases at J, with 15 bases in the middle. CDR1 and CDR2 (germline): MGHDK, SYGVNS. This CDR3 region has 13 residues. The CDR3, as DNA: TGTGCCAGCAGTGAAGTGGGGTCAGGGCACGCTTTCTTT. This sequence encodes CASSEVGSGHAFF.

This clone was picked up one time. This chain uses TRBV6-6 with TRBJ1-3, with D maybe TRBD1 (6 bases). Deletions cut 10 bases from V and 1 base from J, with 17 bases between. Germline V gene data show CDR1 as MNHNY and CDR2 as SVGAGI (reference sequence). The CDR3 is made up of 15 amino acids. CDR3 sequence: CATRETGGSGNTIYF. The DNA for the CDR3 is TGTGCCACTCGAGAGACAGGAGGATCTGGAAACACCATATATTTT.

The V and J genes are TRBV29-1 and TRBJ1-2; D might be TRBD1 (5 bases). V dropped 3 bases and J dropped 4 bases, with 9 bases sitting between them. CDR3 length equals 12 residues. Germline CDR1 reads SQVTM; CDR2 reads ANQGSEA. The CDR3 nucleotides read TGCAGCGTTGACAGGGTCGGCTATGGCTACACCTTC. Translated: CSVDRVGYGYTF.

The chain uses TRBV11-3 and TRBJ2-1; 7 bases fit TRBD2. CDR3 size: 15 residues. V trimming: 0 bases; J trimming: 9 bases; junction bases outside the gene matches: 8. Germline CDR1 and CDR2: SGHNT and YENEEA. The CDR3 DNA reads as TGTGCCAGCAGCTTAGACGGTGAGCGGGACCTTGAGCAGTTCTTC. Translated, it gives CASSLDGERDLEQFF.